This T cell receptor beta chain emerged from a study of T cell clones after liver transplantation (dated by TCRdb to about 2019). For the study in its entirety: The samples were obtained from ITN030ST, a randomized trial that attempted immunosuppression withdrawal within 2 years after liver transplantation. The subjects received no induction therapy and were kept on standard immunosuppression until randomization at 12-24 months post-transplant. As an antigen-independent comparator for donor-reactive sequences, third party-reactive TCRbeta sequences were also identified from pre-transplant MLRs. Tolerance was defined as complete immunosuppression withdrawal for at least one year with no rise in liver enzymes beyond twice the upper limit of normal. Donor-reactive T cell clones were identified by TCRbeta sequencing after a pre-transplant mixed lymphocyte reaction and then tracked in post-transplant blood. Three of the eight recipients were HCV-positive; the others were transplanted for non-autoimmune, non-viral indications. Blood samples were taken pre-transplant, pre-randomization before withdrawal, and post-randomization after full withdrawal or failed withdrawal. A cohort of 8 liver transplant recipients was studied, of whom 3 were classified as tolerant and 5 as non-tolerant. Overall results and qualifications from the work: In most of the 8 subjects, circulating donor-reactive CD4 TCRbeta sequences decreased significantly after transplant, regardless of tolerance or HCV status. The conclusions were preliminary, being limited by small, heterogeneous patient numbers and by non-standardized post-transplant time points. In a couple of subjects, low numbers of available donor cells limited the measurable donor-reactive repertoire. When repertoire turnover was taken into account, detection of donor-reactive sequences was significantly reduced in 7 of 8 subjects for CD4 and in 8 of 8 subjects for CD8. Because no allograft tissue specimens were available, donor-reactive T cells may have migrated into the graft instead of being deleted. Donor-reactive sequences declined more than third party-reactive ones, suggesting partial antigen-specific deletion unrelated to withdrawal success.

Taken from the germline V gene, the CDR1 and CDR2 loops are SGHRS and YFSETQ. The CDR3, from cysteine to phenylalanine, totals 15 residues. Here the CDR3 DNA is all that survives: 45 bases in frame from base 1. V trim: 2 bases; J trim: 6 bases; unmatched bases: 5. A word on this clone: The target of this receptor is not known. Base qualities are missing; no much larger clone stands one base away.

Frozen genomic DNA underwent high-throughput TCRbeta CDR3 sequencing by immunoSEQ, including PCR amplification, mapping, bias correction and internal controls. Turning to the authors' computational methods: Productive rearrangements were kept, and unique TCRbeta sequences were defined by CDR3 nucleotide sequence plus V and J gene. For classification of a sequence as donor-reactive, at least 5-fold expansion in CFSE-low cells relative to unstimulated pre-transplant cells and a frequency of at least 0.01% were required. Minimum frequency thresholds were set for each subject on the basis of the unstimulated sample with the lowest template count, so that a detection power of at least 90% was ensured. Jensen-Shannon divergence between the top 1000 TCRbeta sequences post- versus pre-transplant served as the measure of repertoire turnover. Changes in detection of donor-reactive sequences were tested with two-sided Fisher's exact tests. TCRdb re-hosts the immuneACCESS table, in-frame sequences only. Its copies lack some clones; in the studies checked, an unresolved V gene accounts for under half of them, and the cause for the rest is not known. V, J and clone size are taken as reported in that table, and D and trimming were inferred from the DNA itself. The sample table lists tens of thousands of clones, approximately 80% of them with a count of one. 2.1% of the sample comes from the top ten.

Thawed unstimulated PBMCs were stained for CD3, CD4 and CD8 and FACS-sorted into CD3+CD4+ and CD3+CD8+ populations. Each of the 8 studied subjects was randomized to immunosuppression withdrawal. The Qiagen DNeasy Blood and Tissue Kit was used to isolate genomic DNA. This sequence originates from a human patient who received a liver transplant. Some T cells seen after a transplant may have their origin in the graft donor. The sequenced sample was CD4+ T cells from blood, obtained around 48 months after liver transplant. The sequence is built from TRBV5-1 and TRBJ2-1; the central 10 bases match TRBD2. This receptor has the CDR3 CASSLDPSGSNEQFF. The DNA sequence reads TGCGCCAGCAGCTTAGATCCTAGCGGGAGCAATGAGCAGTTCTTC.